Each of the 26 T cell receptor beta chains below was sequenced from the same sample in a study of CDR3 diversity in severe acne. MiXCR, run by TCRdb on the PCR reads, gives a single entry per CDR3 protein. The sample records roughly 100,000 distinct CDR3 sequences, roughly half being singletons. Sequenced material: blood. These receptors originate from a male donor with acne.

This clonotype appeared a few times. The rearrangement joins TRBV6-5 to TRBJ1-2; D not resolved. The CDR3 has 14 residues. CDR1 and CDR2 (germline): MNHEY, SVGAGI. The V gene lost 3 bases and the J gene lost 2 bases, with 10 bases spanning the gap. The CDR3 region is CASSYRRENYGYTF. For the CDR3, the DNA is TGTGCCAGCAGTTATCGACGGGAAAACTATGGCTACACCTTC.

This clonotype has only a few counts. This chain connects TRBV7-9 to TRBJ1-3; D is ambiguous. The CDR3 covers 16 residues. V lost 5 bases, J lost 0 bases, and 14 bases lay in between. Germline V lookup: CDR1 SEHNR, CDR2 FQNEAQ (reference sequence). This CDR3 is CASSPTTSASGNTIYF. The CDR3 DNA reads as TGTGCCAGCAGCCCTACGACAAGCGCCTCTGGAAACACCATATATTTT.

V gene TRBV7-3 combines with J gene TRBJ2-4; D call uncertain. The CDR3 has 13 residues. Germline CDR1 and CDR2: SGHTA and FQGTGA. Trimming cost V 6 bases and J 11 bases, with 17 bases left between them. The DNA for the CDR3 is TGTGCCAGCAGTACTCAAGACCCCTGGGTTCAGTACTTC. As protein: CASSTQDPWVQYF.

V and J are TRBV11-3 and TRBJ2-5; 9 nucleotides align to TRBD1. After removal of 5 bases from V and 2 bases from J, the junction contained 3 bases not matched to a gene. This CDR3 region has 14 residues. In germline, CDR1 is SGHNT, CDR2 YENEEA. The CDR3 DNA follows: TGTGCCAGCAGCCCGACAGGGGGGCAAGAGACCCAGTACTTC. It yields the protein CASSPTGGQETQYF.

This sequence joins TRBV20-1 and TRBJ2-1, with 15 bases matching TRBD2. This CDR3 region has 15 residues. The V gene's germline CDR1 is DFQATT and CDR2 SNEGSKA (reference sequence). The V gene end was trimmed by 5 bases and the J gene end by 6 bases; junction bases not matched to a gene: 5. The CDR3 protein is CSAAGLAGGPNEQFF. CDR3 sequence (DNA): TGCAGTGCTGCCGGACTAGCGGGAGGGCCCAATGAGCAGTTCTTC.

This clonotype has more than one count but fewer than ten. The rearrangement joins TRBV27 to TRBJ2-7, with D possibly TRBD1 on 5 matching bases. Trimming left V 5 bases short and J 2 bases short, with 16 bases between. The CDR3 loop spans 15 amino acids. Germline-derived CDR1 and CDR2 are MNHEY and SMNVEV (reference sequence). CDR3 amino acids: CASSPATENPYEQYF. The CDR3 coding sequence is TGTGCCAGCAGTCCTGCGACAGAGAATCCCTACGAGCAGTACTTC.

This clonotype was seen a few times. The rearrangement uses TRBV2 and TRBJ2-4; D possibly matches TRBD1 or TRBD2 (5 bases each). This CDR3 has 14 amino acids. V was pared by 7 bases and J by 7 bases, with 17 bases between. Looked up from germline, CDR1 is SNHLY and CDR2 is FYNNEI. CDR3 region: CASTEHPRGNIQYF. CDR3 nucleotides: TGTGCCAGCACCGAGCACCCGAGGGGTAACATTCAGTACTTC. Complete variable domain (other parts from reference TRBV2 and TRBJ2-4): EPEVTQTPSHQVTQMGQEVILRCVPISNHLYFYWYRQILGQKVEFLVSFYNNEISEKSEIFDDQFSVERPDGSNFTLKIRSTKLEDSAMYFCASTEHPRGNIQYFGAGTRLSVL.

This clonotype counts as medium-sized (0.01 to 0.1%). The rearrangement joins TRBV19 to TRBJ1-6; maybe TRBD1 (5 bases). In germline, CDR1 is LNHDA, CDR2 SQIVND (reference sequence). The CDR3 length is 14 residues. Trimming pared 4 bases from V and 8 bases from J, leaving 12 bases between. The CDR3 loop is CASSTDSFYSPLHF. The CDR3 DNA is TGTGCCAGTAGTACCGACAGTTTCTATTCACCCCTCCACTTT.

Notes on this clonotype: At one boundary the junction diverges from the germline segment, which might be a read error. The chain recombines TRBV10-3 with TRBJ2-5; possible D gene TRBD2, 7 bases. The CDR3 is made up of 15 amino acids. Germline lookup yields CDR1 ENHRY and CDR2 SYGVKD. The CDR3 DNA sequence: TGTGCCATCAGCCCTTCGGGGGGCGAGCAAGAGACCCAGCACTTC. Translated, it gives CAISPSGGEQETQHF.

This clonotype was observed many times. The rearrangement joins TRBV5-1 to TRBJ1-3; 8 nucleotides line up with TRBD1. Germline assignment: CDR1 SGHRS and CDR2 YFSETQ. The CDR3 runs to 15 residues. V gave up 4 bases and J gave up 5 bases; unmatched junction bases: 8. The CDR3 DNA reads as TGCGCCAGCAGCCTGGACAGGGAAGCCAGAAACACCATATATTTT. Residues: CASSLDREARNTIYF.

As for this clonotype: Since a much larger clone is just one base distant, this may be a read error. The V gene is TRBV6-4, the J gene TRBJ1-1; weak D call: TRBD1 (6 bases). Germline CDR1 reads MRHNA; CDR2 reads SNTAGT. The CDR3 extends over 13 amino acids. The CDR3 reads CVSSTGQGTEAFF. The CDR3 coding sequence is TGTGTCAGCAGTACAGGGCAGGGCACTGAAGCTTTCTTT.

V usage is TRBV10-3 and J usage is TRBJ2-3; D gene uncertain. The ends were cut back, 4 bases at V and 2 bases at J, with 10 bases in the middle. Germline-derived CDR1 and CDR2 are ENHRY and SYGVKD. This CDR3 has 14 residues. The CDR3 reads CAISGAGPTDTQYF. The DNA of the CDR3 is TGTGCCATCAGTGGGGCCGGACCCACAGATACGCAGTATTTT.

This clonotype was recorded at least ten times. V usage is TRBV18 and J usage is TRBJ2-7, with no clear D. This CDR3 has 14 residues. Germline V lookup: CDR1 KGHSH, CDR2 LQKENI. The ends were cut back, 6 bases at V and 4 bases at J, with 16 bases in the middle. The CDR3 region is CASSRPSELYEQYF. The CDR3 region has the DNA TGTGCCAGCTCTCGTCCTAGTGAACTTTACGAGCAGTACTTC.

As to this clonotype: A much larger clone differs from this one at a single base, so this may be a read error. The rearrangement uses TRBV14 and TRBJ2-7; D is undetermined. The CDR3 is made up of 13 amino acids. Germline assignment: CDR1 SGHDN and CDR2 FVKESK. The V end was cut by 2 bases, the J end by 1 base, with 6 bases between. This chain's CDR3 is CASSQTLSYEQYF. In nucleotides, the CDR3 is TGTGCCAGCAGCCAAACCTTATCCTACGAGCAGTACTTC.

In regard to this clonotype: A much larger clone lies one base from this, so it may be a read error. The CDR3: CASSLDGENTGELFF. CDR3 nucleotides: TGTGCCAGCAGCTTAGACGGGGAGAACACCGGGGAGCTGTTTTTT. V is TRBV7-3 and J is TRBJ2-2; D is perhaps TRBD2 (5 bases). The germline CDR1 and CDR2 sequences are SGHTA and FQGTGA. The V gene lost 2 bases and the J gene lost 1 base, with 8 bases spanning the gap. The CDR3 is made up of 15 amino acids.

J is TRBJ2-7 and V is TRBV20-1; tentative D call: TRBD2 (6 bases). This CDR3 region has 17 residues. Trimming took 0 bases from V and 4 from J, leaving 22 bases between them. Germline V gene data show CDR1 as DFQATT and CDR2 as SNEGSKA (reference sequence). The chain's CDR3 is CSARDPLREEGRYEQYF. In nucleotides, the CDR3 is TGCAGTGCTAGAGATCCCCTAAGGGAGGAAGGGCGTTACGAGCAGTACTTC.

This clonotype was counted between two and nine times. The gene calls are TRBV29-1 and TRBJ2-5, with D maybe TRBD2 (6 bases). The germline V gene encodes CDR1 SQVTM and CDR2 ANQGSEA. The V gene lost 6 bases and the J gene lost 4 bases, with 18 bases spanning the gap. The CDR3 is 14 residues long. CDR3 in amino acids: CSVYGMLEGETQYF. The CDR3 nucleotides are TGCAGCGTCTATGGGATGCTGGAGGGAGAGACCCAGTACTTC.

The chain combines TRBV25-1 with TRBJ1-5, with D unclear. Germline V gives CDR1 MGHDK, CDR2 SYGVNS. Trimming stripped 4 bases from V and 5 bases from J, with 9 bases between. The CDR3 sequence is 13 residues long. The CDR3 DNA reads TGTGCCAGCAGTGGACGGACTGATCAGCCCCAGCATTTT. This translates into CASSGRTDQPQHF.

This clonotype was seen at least ten times. J is TRBJ1-5 and V is TRBV20-1, with 12 nucleotides matching TRBD1. V was clipped by 1 base and J by 0 bases; unmatched bases: 7. In germline, CDR1 is DFQATT, CDR2 SNEGSKA (reference sequence). There are 18 residues in the CDR3. The CDR3 sequence: CSARARRDRGLSNQPQHF. The DNA for the CDR3 is TGCAGTGCTAGAGCCCGGAGGGACAGGGGGCTTAGCAATCAGCCCCAGCATTTT.

This chain uses TRBV9 with TRBJ1-1; D ambiguous. Per germline, CDR1 SGDLS and CDR2 YYNGEE. This CDR3 is built from 15 residues. The ends were cut back, 5 bases at V and 0 bases at J, with 14 bases in the middle. The CDR3 DNA follows: TGTGCCAGCAGGCCTTCACTTATAATGAACACTGAAGCTTTCTTT. Amino acid sequence: CASRPSLIMNTEAFF.

This clonotype was observed at least ten times. This chain connects TRBV2 to TRBJ2-3; D gene ambiguous. The germline V and J ends were trimmed by 5 bases and 4 bases, with 16 bases remaining between them. From germline, CDR1 is SNHLY and CDR2 FYNNEI. The CDR3 loop spans 15 amino acids. The CDR3 DNA follows: TGTGCCAGCAGTAAGTGGCTCGTCTACTCAGATACGCAGTATTTT. This gives the protein CASSKWLVYSDTQYF.

The chain combines TRBV19 with TRBJ2-7, with D tentatively TRBD1 or TRBD2 (5 bases each). CDR1 is LNHDA and CDR2 is SQIVND in the germline V gene (reference sequence). The CDR3 totals 16 residues. CDR3 in amino acids: CVTSLRPGRRPYEQYF. Written as DNA, the CDR3 is TGTGTTACCTCATTACGACCGGGACGGCGACCCTACGAGCAGTACTTC.

The DNA for the CDR3 is TGCAGCGTCCGTCAATGGGAGAACAGAAAAGAGACCCAGTACTTC. This codes for CSVRQWENRKETQYF. The chain has TRBV29-1 and TRBJ2-5, with D possibly TRBD2 on 5 matching bases. Germline lookup yields CDR1 SQVTM and CDR2 ANQGSEA. Trimming shortened V by 6 bases and J by 3 bases, and 20 bases separated the two germline ends. The CDR3 sequence is 15 residues long.

The J gene is TRBJ2-7, the V gene TRBV20-1; TRBD1 might be the D (5 bases). V dropped 0 bases and J dropped 0 bases, with 9 bases sitting between them. There are 14 residues in the CDR3. Germline CDR1 DFQATT, CDR2 SNEGSKA (reference sequence). CDR3 sequence (DNA): TGCAGTGCTAGAGAAGGGGCGCCCTCCTACGAGCAGTACTTC. Its translation: CSAREGAPSYEQYF.

About this clonotype: An end of the junction does not agree with germline; a read error may underlie this. V and J are TRBV5-1 and TRBJ2-5; the D gene is possibly TRBD2 (5 bases). The CDR3 has 13 amino acids. CDR1 is SGHRS, CDR2 YFSETQ, per germline. DNA of the CDR3: TGTGCCAGCAGCTCCCGGGAAAAAGAGACCCAGTACTTC. Its translation is CASSSREKETQYF.

The rearrangement links TRBV2 to TRBJ2-3; no reliable D call. Per germline, CDR1 SNHLY and CDR2 FYNNEI. CDR3 size: 10 residues. Trimming removed 4 bases at V and 9 bases at J, with 5 bases between. This chain's CDR3 is CASSGLTQYF. Here the CDR3 DNA reads TGTGCCAGCAGTGGCCTAACGCAGTATTTT.